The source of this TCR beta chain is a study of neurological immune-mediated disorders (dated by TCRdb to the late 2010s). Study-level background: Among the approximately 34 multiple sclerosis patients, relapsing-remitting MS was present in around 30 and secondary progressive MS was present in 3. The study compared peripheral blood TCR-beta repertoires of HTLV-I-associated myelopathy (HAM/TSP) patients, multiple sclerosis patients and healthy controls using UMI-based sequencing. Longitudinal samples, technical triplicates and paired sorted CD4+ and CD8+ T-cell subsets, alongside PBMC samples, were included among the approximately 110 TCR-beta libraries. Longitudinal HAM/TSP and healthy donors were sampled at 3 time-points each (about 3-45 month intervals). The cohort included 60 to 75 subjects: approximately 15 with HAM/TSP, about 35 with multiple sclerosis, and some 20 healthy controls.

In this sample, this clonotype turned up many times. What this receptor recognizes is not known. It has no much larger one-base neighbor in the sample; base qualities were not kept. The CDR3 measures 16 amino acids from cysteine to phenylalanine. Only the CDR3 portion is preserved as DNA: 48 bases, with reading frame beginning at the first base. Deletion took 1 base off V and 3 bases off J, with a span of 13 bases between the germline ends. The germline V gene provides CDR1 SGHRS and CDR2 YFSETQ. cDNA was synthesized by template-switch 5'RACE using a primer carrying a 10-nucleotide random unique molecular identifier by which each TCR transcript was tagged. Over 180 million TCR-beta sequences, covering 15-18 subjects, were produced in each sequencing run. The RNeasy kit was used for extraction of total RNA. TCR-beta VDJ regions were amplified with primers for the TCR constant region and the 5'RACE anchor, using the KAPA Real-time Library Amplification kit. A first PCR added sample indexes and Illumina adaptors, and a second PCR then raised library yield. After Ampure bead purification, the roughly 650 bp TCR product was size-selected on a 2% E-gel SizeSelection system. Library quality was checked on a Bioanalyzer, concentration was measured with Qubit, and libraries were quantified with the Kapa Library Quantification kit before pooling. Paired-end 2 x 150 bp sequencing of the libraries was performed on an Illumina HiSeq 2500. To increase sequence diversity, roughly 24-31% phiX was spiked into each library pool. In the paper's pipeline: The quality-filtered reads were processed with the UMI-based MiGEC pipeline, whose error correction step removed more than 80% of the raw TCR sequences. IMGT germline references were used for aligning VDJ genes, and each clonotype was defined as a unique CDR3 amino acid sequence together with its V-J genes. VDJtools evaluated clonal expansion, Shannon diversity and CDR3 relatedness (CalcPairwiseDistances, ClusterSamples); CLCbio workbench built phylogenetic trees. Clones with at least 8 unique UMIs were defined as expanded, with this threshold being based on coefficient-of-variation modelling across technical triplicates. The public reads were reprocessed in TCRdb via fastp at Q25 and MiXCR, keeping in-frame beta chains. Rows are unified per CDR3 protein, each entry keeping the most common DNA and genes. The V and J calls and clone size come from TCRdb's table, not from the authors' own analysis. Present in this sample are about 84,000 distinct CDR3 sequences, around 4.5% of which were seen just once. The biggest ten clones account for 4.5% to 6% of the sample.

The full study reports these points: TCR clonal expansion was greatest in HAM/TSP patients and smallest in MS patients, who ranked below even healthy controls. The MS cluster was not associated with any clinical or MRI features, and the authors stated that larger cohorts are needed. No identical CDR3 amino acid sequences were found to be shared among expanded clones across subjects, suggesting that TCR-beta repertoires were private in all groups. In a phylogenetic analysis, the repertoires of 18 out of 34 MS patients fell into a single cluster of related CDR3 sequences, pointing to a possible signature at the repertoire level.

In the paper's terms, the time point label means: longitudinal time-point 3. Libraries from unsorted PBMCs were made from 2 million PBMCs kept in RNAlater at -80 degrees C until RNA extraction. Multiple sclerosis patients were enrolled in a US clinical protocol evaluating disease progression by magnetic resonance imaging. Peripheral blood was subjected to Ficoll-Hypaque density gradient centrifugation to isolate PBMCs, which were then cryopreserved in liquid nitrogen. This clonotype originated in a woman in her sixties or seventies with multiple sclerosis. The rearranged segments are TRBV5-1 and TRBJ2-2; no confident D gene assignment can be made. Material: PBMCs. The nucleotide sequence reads TGCGCCAGCAGCTTGCTGAGTAACTCCTACACCGGGGAGCTGTTTTTT. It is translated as CASSLLSNSYTGELFF.